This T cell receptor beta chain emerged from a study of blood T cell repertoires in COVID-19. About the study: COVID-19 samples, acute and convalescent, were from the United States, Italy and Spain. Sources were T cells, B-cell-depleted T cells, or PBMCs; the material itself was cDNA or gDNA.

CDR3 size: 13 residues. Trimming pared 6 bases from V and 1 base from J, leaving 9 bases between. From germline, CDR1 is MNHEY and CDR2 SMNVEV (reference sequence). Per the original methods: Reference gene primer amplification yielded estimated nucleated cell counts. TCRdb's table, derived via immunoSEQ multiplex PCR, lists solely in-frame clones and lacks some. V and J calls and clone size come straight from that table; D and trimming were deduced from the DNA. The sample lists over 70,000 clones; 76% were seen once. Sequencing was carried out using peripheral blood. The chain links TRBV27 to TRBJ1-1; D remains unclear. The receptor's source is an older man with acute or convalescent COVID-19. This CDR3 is CASSSQENTEAFF. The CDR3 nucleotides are TGTGCCAGCAGCTCTCAGGAGAACACTGAAGCTTTCTTT.